Listed here are 27 T cell receptor beta chains from one sample, sequenced in a study of T-cell memory formation after mild COVID-19. TCRdb ran MiXCR on the 5' RACE reads and lists one entry per CDR3 protein. The sample includes approximately 150,000 distinct CDR3 sequences, 15% to 20% of them seen just once. The sequenced sample was PBMCs or a T cell subset sorted from them (not recorded which). The receptor set was obtained from an adult woman who had mild COVID-19 (a few samples of this study predate the infection). Cell type and time point are not known.

V usage is TRBV6-1 and J usage is TRBJ2-1, with 8 bases identical to TRBD2. Germline-derived CDR1 and CDR2 are MNHNS and SASEGT. The V segment lost 5 bases and the J segment 0 bases; nucleotides outside the gene matches: 9. CDR3 length: 17 amino acids. CDR3 DNA: TGTGCCAGCAGTTACCTCGCGGGGGGCAGCTCCTACAATGAGCAGTTCTTC. Encoded protein: CASSYLAGGSSYNEQFF.

This clonotype has a handful of counts. The V call is TRBV4-1, the J call TRBJ2-2; TRBD1 aligns across 9 bases. CDR3 length equals 18 residues. The V gene end was trimmed by 4 bases and the J gene end by 6 bases; junction bases not matched to a gene: 15. Germline lookup yields CDR1 MGHRA and CDR2 YSYEKL. The CDR3 bases are TGCGCCAGCAGCCGAGCTATAGGGACAGGGAATCTAGCCGGGGAGCTGTTTTTT. Protein: CASSRAIGTGNLAGELFF.

The chain carries TRBV12-3 or TRBV12-4 and TRBJ2-2; the D is unclear. Trimming stripped 8 bases from V and 3 bases from J, with 19 bases between. The CDR3 runs to 16 residues. CDR3 region: CASSSPDQADTGELFF. For the CDR3, the DNA is TGTGCCAGCTCCTCCCCGGACCAGGCCGACACCGGGGAGCTGTTTTTT.

The chain is built from TRBV30 and TRBJ1-1; 7 bases agree with TRBD1. V gave up 5 bases and J gave up 5 bases; unmatched junction bases: 11. The V gene's germline CDR1 is GTSNPN and CDR2 SVGIG (reference sequence). The CDR3 spans 14 residues. The DNA of the CDR3 is TGTGCCTGGCGAGACAGGGCCCGAAGGACTGAAGCTTTCTTT. It codes for CAWRDRARRTEAFF.

This clonotype appeared many times. The V call is TRBV12-3 or TRBV12-4, the J call TRBJ2-2, with D hard to call. Trimming took off 3 bases at V and 5 bases at J, with 16 bases between the two ends. There are 16 residues in the CDR3. The CDR3 spells CASSFEWPRRTGELFF. The CDR3 DNA reads as TGTGCCAGCAGTTTTGAATGGCCTAGGCGAACCGGGGAGCTGTTTTTT.

The table lists this clonotype with a few counts. The rearrangement uses TRBV10-3 and TRBJ2-5; 7 bases map to TRBD1. The CDR3 is made up of 12 amino acids. With 6 bases clipped from V and 3 bases from J, the junction kept 1 base outside the gene matches. Germline V gene lookup returns CDR1 ENHRY and CDR2 SYGVKD. In nucleotides, the CDR3 is TGTGCCATCAGGGGGACAGAAGAGACCCAGTACTTC. Amino acids: CAIRGTEETQYF.

This clonotype appeared many times. The chain is built from TRBV29-1 and TRBJ2-7; 13 bases line up with TRBD2. Germline CDR1 SQVTM, CDR2 ANQGSEA. With V trimmed by 5 bases and J by 4 bases, 23 bases remained unmatched. The CDR3 covers 20 residues. The CDR3 DNA reads TGCAGCGTTCTTGGCCGGGCGTCAGGGAGGACTAGCGGGAGTCGGTACGAGCAGTACTTC. It yields the protein CSVLGRASGRTSGSRYEQYF.

By proportion, this clonotype is medium-sized (0.01 to 0.1%). The rearrangement joins TRBV20-1 to TRBJ1-5; 9 bases agree with TRBD1. The J segment lost 4 bases and the V segment lost 6 bases, leaving 13 bases of the junction unmatched. This CDR3 spans 16 amino acids. CDR1 DFQATT and CDR2 SNEGSKA come from the germline V gene (reference sequence). CDR3 in DNA: TGCAGTGCCCTCTACGCTGGGGACAGGGAAAATCAGCCCCAGCATTTT. Translated, it gives CSALYAGDRENQPQHF.

This clonotype has more than one count but fewer than ten. DNA of the CDR3: TGTGCCAGCAGCCCCCGGACCCCCTACGAGCAGTACTTC. Translating gives CASSPRTPYEQYF. The J gene is TRBJ2-7, the V gene TRBV7-9; D not resolved. Germline lookup yields CDR1 SEHNR and CDR2 FQNEAQ (reference sequence). V gave up 5 bases and J gave up 2 bases, with 10 bases separating them. The CDR3 contains 13 residues.

This clonotype was detected only a few times. V usage is TRBV30 and J usage is TRBJ2-3, with 7 bases that match TRBD1. The CDR3 contains 15 residues. V dropped 0 bases and J dropped 1; count of bases not matched to a gene: 4. Per the germline V gene, CDR1 is GTSNPN and CDR2 is SVGIG (reference sequence). CDR3: CAWSVGQSGTDTQYF. The CDR3 DNA is TGTGCCTGGAGTGTGGGACAGAGCGGCACAGATACGCAGTATTTT.

This clonotype was counted between two and nine times. The genes are TRBV5-4 and TRBJ2-1, with D tentatively TRBD1 (6 bases). Per the germline V gene, CDR1 is SGHNT and CDR2 is YYREEE (reference sequence). CDR3 size: 17 residues. V was shortened by 3 bases and J by 0 bases, with 16 bases between the two germline ends. CDR3 amino acids: CASSWGRKGGSYNEQFF. The CDR3 DNA is TGTGCCAGCAGCTGGGGCAGGAAAGGGGGCTCCTACAATGAGCAGTTCTTC.

The V gene is TRBV12-3 or TRBV12-4, the J gene TRBJ2-7, with TRBD1 matching 7 bases. The CDR3 loop spans 14 amino acids. J gave up 4 bases and V 5 bases, and 8 bases lay outside the gene matches. The CDR3 spells CASSPQGMGYEQYF. In DNA form, the CDR3 reads TGTGCCAGCAGTCCACAGGGGATGGGGTACGAGCAGTACTTC.

This clonotype was seen more than once but under ten times. The J gene is TRBJ1-5, the V gene TRBV6-6; D is unclear. V was cut by 5 bases and J by 2 bases, with 7 bases left in between. Germline V gene sequence: CDR1 MNHNY, CDR2 SVGAGI (reference sequence). The CDR3 is 13 amino acids. CDR3 sequence reads: CASSTQGNQPQHF. CDR3 nucleotide sequence: TGTGCCAGCAGTACCCAGGGCAATCAGCCCCAGCATTTT.

The rearrangement joins TRBV29-1 to TRBJ2-7, with 7 nucleotides matching TRBD2. Unmatched junction bases numbered 14, after V lost 4 bases and J lost 2 bases. The germline V gene has CDR1 SQVTM and CDR2 ANQGSEA. This CDR3 region has 16 residues. The CDR3 loop is CSVGLYPGLRPYEQYF. The CDR3 nucleotides are TGCAGCGTTGGCTTATACCCGGGACTAAGACCCTACGAGCAGTACTTC.

This clonotype has only a few counts. The rearrangement uses TRBV7-3 and TRBJ2-3; perhaps TRBD2 as D (7 bases). Per the germline V gene, CDR1 is SGHTA and CDR2 is FQGTGA. Trimming took off 2 bases at V and 3 bases at J, with 12 bases between the two ends. The CDR3 has 15 residues. The CDR3 protein is CASSLAAGATDTQYF. DNA for the CDR3: TGTGCCAGCAGCTTAGCTGCGGGGGCGACAGATACGCAGTATTTT.

The chain employs TRBV7-2 and TRBJ2-5; D perhaps matches TRBD1 (6 bases). CDR3 length equals 14 residues. CDR1 is SGHTA, CDR2 FQGNSA, per germline. Trimming shortened V by 4 bases and J by 7 bases, and 16 bases separated the two germline ends. The CDR3 loop reads CASSSGQLRATQYF. The CDR3 DNA reads as TGTGCCAGCAGCTCAGGACAGCTAAGAGCGACCCAGTACTTC.

This clonotype was seen only a few times. V is TRBV7-2 and J is TRBJ2-5; D ambiguous. The CDR3 runs to 12 residues. V shed 5 bases and J shed 0 bases, with 4 bases lying between them. Germline loops: CDR1 SGHTA, CDR2 FQGNSA. CDR3 in amino acids: CASSAYQETQYF. The CDR3 region has the DNA TGTGCCAGCAGCGCATACCAAGAGACCCAGTACTTC.

This clonotype was counted a few times. The V call is TRBV4-2, the J call TRBJ1-6; D is uncertain. CDR1 LGHNA and CDR2 YNFKEQ come from the germline V gene. V shed 3 bases and J shed 0 bases, with 6 bases lying between them. The CDR3 runs to 15 residues. The CDR3 nucleotides are TGTGCCAGCAGCCAGGAGAGCTCCTATAATTCACCCCTCCACTTT. Its translation: CASSQESSYNSPLHF.

The V gene is TRBV6-2 or TRBV6-3, the J gene TRBJ2-1, with a tentative D call TRBD2 (6 bases). The germline gives CDR1 MNHEY, CDR2 SVGEGT. Trimming stripped 6 bases from V and 8 bases from J, with 17 bases between. The CDR3 covers 14 residues. CDR3 in DNA: TGTGCCAGCAGGAGACTAGGTCTTAGTGATGAGCAGTTCTTC. It codes for CASRRLGLSDEQFF.

In its sample, this clonotype was seen many times. The V gene is TRBV18, the J gene TRBJ1-5; 7 bases fit TRBD1. After removal of 4 bases from V and 0 bases from J, the junction contained 6 bases not matched to a gene. CDR1 is KGHSH, CDR2 LQKENI, per germline. The CDR3 contains 16 residues. In DNA, the CDR3 is TGTGCCAGCTCACTTGGGGACAGTAATAGCAATCAGCCCCAGCATTTT. Its translation: CASSLGDSNSNQPQHF.

This clonotype has more than one count but fewer than ten. The chain combines TRBV7-2 with TRBJ2-1, with D unclear. The V gene's germline CDR1 is SGHTA and CDR2 FQGNSA. With 5 bases removed from V and 8 bases from J, the gap between germline ends came to 7 bases. This CDR3 region has 11 residues. The CDR3 DNA reads TGTGCCAGCAGCCCCGCCTATGAGCAGTTCTTC. As protein: CASSPAYEQFF.

The genes are TRBV7-3 and TRBJ2-3; 7 bases match TRBD2. Germline V gene data show CDR1 as SGHTA and CDR2 as FQGTGA. CDR3 size: 15 residues. The J segment lost 4 bases and the V segment lost 6 bases, leaving 10 bases of the junction unmatched. The CDR3: CASSPTSLTADTQYF. The CDR3 DNA reads TGTGCCAGCAGTCCGACTAGCCTGACAGCAGATACGCAGTATTTT. Full variable domain (rest looked up from reference TRBV7-3 and TRBJ2-3): GAGVSQTPSNKVTEKGKYVELRCDPISGHTALYWYRQSLGQGPEFLIYFQGTGAADDSGLPNDRFFAVRPEGSVSTLKIQRTERGDSAVYLCASSPTSLTADTQYFGPGTRLTVL.

This clonotype came up many times. The V and J genes are TRBV12-3 or TRBV12-4 and TRBJ2-7; D gene unclear. CDR3 length equals 13 residues. V was trimmed by 4 bases and J by 1 base, leaving 8 bases between them. CDR3 nucleotide sequence: TGTGCCAGCAGTTCACCCGCTTCCTACGAGCAGTACTTC. It encodes CASSSPASYEQYF.

This clonotype was seen only a few times. This rearrangement joins TRBV24-1 to TRBJ2-3; TRBD2 agrees at 7 bases. The V and J ends lost 8 bases and 5 bases, in that order; junction bases with no gene match: 15. Germline lookup yields CDR1 KGHDR and CDR2 SFDVKD. This CDR3 is built from 16 residues. As DNA, the CDR3 is TGTGCCACCAAGGATAGTGCGGGGGAGTTTGGAGATACGCAGTATTTT. It yields the protein CATKDSAGEFGDTQYF.

This clonotype was seen only a few times. The chain joins TRBV12-3 or TRBV12-4 to TRBJ1-2, with 7 bases matching TRBD1. This CDR3 spans 14 amino acids. V shed 3 bases and J 4 bases; nucleotides not matched to a gene: 5. The CDR3 DNA reads as TGTGCCAGCAGTTTTGGGACAGCTCTCTATGGCTACACCTTC. Its protein is CASSFGTALYGYTF.

In this sample, this clonotype turned up many times. This rearrangement joins TRBV7-2 to TRBJ1-3; perhaps TRBD1 as D (5 bases). Germline CDR1 SGHTA, CDR2 FQGNSA. The germline V and J ends were trimmed by 1 base and 3 bases, with 16 bases remaining between them. This CDR3 spans 17 amino acids. The CDR3, as DNA: TGTGCCAGCAGCTTAGGGCCGGGGAGGGGACTTGGAAACACCATATATTTT. This sequence encodes CASSLGPGRGLGNTIYF.

This clonotype was detected only a few times. The chain recombines TRBV6-1 with TRBJ1-6; D ambiguous. Trimming removed 0 bases at V and 2 bases at J, with 8 bases between. CDR1 and CDR2 from the germline V gene are MNHNS and SASEGT. This CDR3 is built from 16 residues. CDR3 nucleotides: TGTGCCAGCAGTGAAGCGCATTCTGCCTATAATTCACCCCTCCACTTT. It yields the protein CASSEAHSAYNSPLHF.